This is a list of T cell receptor beta chains from one sample in a study of shared clonotypes between healthy human individuals. The repertoire was sequenced with immunoSEQ multiplex PCR; TCRdb's copy has only in-frame clones and lacks some. The sample has a few million clones, around nine tenths seen once. Material: naive CD4+ T cells sorted from blood. These receptors were collected from a man aged 18 to 30 in good health. CDR3s include the opening cysteine and the closing phenylalanine or tryptophan. Fields, in order: clone size, V gene, D gene, J gene, CDR3 DNA, CDR3 protein. D genes are given only for firm matches. Part of the rows lack a size; the others show once, few, many or a class for expanded clones.

-	TRBV12-2	-	TRBJ2-5	TGTGCAAGTCGCTTCGCCAGGACCGGGACTAGCGGGAGGGCCGAGCGGGAGACCCAGTACTTC	CASRFARTGTSGRAERETQYF
-	TRBV4-2	TRBD2	TRBJ2-2	TGTGCCAGCAGCCCTCGCTCAGCGGGGGGGCGTGGCACCGGGGAGCTGTTTTTT	CASSPRSAGGRGTGELFF
-	TRBV7-9	-	TRBJ2-3	TGTGCCAGCAGCTTGAACAGAGGGTGGTATGTTGGAGGGGGAGATACGCAGTATTTT	CASSLNRGWYVGGGDTQYF
-	TRBV27	-	TRBJ2-5	TGTGCCAGCAGTCACGATGGCCAAGAGACCCAGTACTTC	CASSHDGQETQYF
-	TRBV15	TRBD2	TRBJ2-3	TGTGCCACCAGCAATAGCGGGGGCACAGATACGCAGTATTTT	CATSNSGGTDTQYF
-	TRBV30	TRBD2	TRBJ2-5	TGTGCCTGGACCGGGACTAGCAAAGAGACCCAGTACTTC	CAWTGTSKETQYF
-	TRBV5-1	TRBD2	TRBJ2-1	TGCGCCAGCAGCTCCAACCCAAGCGGGAGGGGAAACAATGAGCAGTTCTTC	CASSSNPSGRGNNEQFF
-	TRBV19	TRBD1	TRBJ1-2	TGTGCCAGTACTTCTCGGGACAGTGCCTATGGCTACACCTTC	CASTSRDSAYGYTF
-	TRBV2	-	TRBJ1-6	TGTGCCAGCAGTGGCGGGTTTTTCGACTCACCCCTCCACTTT	CASSGGFFDSPLHF
-	TRBV5-4	TRBD2	TRBJ2-2	TGTGCCAGCAGCTTGAGCGGGGGTATCACCGGGGAGCTGTTTTTT	CASSLSGGITGELFF
-	TRBV5-4	TRBD1	TRBJ2-3	TGTGCCAGCAGACAGGGGGCCCTCAGCACAGATACGCAGTATTTT	CASRQGALSTDTQYF
-	TRBV5-6	-	TRBJ2-3	TGTGCCAGCAGCTTGGGACCTTTGACAGATACGCAGTATTTT	CASSLGPLTDTQYF
few	TRBV10-3	-	TRBJ1-1	TGTGCCATCAGTGAGTCGAGCACTGAAGCTTTCTTT	CAISESSTEAFF
-	TRBV7-2	-	TRBJ1-5	TGTGCCAGCAGCTTAGGGAGAGGGGGAGGTTATCAGCCCCAGCATTTT	CASSLGRGGGYQPQHF
-	TRBV19	-	TRBJ1-3	TGTGCCAGTAGTCCACGGGGGTCTGGAAACACCATATATTTT	CASSPRGSGNTIYF
-	TRBV7-2	-	TRBJ1-1	TGTGCCAGCAGCCAAACGTGGCTCCCCTTGAACACTGAAGCTTTCTTT	CASSQTWLPLNTEAFF
-	TRBV30	-	TRBJ1-1	TGTGCCTGGAGTGGAGGATCCTACACTGAAGCTTTCTTT	CAWSGGSYTEAFF
-	TRBV6-6	-	TRBJ1-3	TGTGCCAGCAGCTGGATCCAGGATAGGGAGCCCATATATTTT	CASSWIQDREPIYF
-	TRBV7-2	-	TRBJ2-3	TGTGCCAGCAGCTCCAGGTCAGATACGCAGTATTTT	CASSSRSDTQYF
-	TRBV30	-	TRBJ1-1	TGTGCCTGGGGGGGCGGGAACACTGAAGCTTTCTTT	CAWGGGNTEAFF
few	TRBV10-3	-	TRBJ1-4	TGTGCCATCAACCCGGGACCGGGAGAGGAAAAACTGTTTTTT	CAINPGPGEEKLFF
-	TRBV5-1	TRBD2	TRBJ2-7	TGCGCCAGCAGCGGTATCCGAGCGGGGGGGCCTTACGAGCAGTACTTC	CASSGIRAGGPYEQYF
-	TRBV5-5	TRBD2	TRBJ2-7	TGTGCCAGCAACCCGGGGCCGGGACTAAGATGGGAGCAGTACTTC	CASNPGPGLRWEQYF
-	TRBV21-1	-	TRBJ2-3	TGTGCCAGCACTGGCGGGACAACTAGCACAGATACGCAGTATTTT	CASTGGTTSTDTQYF
-	TRBV6-6	-	TRBJ1-1	TGTGCCAGTCATTCTACGGGTTCCCCTGAAGCTTTCTTT	CASHSTGSPEAFF
once	TRBV10-2	-	TRBJ1-5	TGCGCCAGCAGTGTGGCTGGCCCTAGCAATCAGCCCCAGCATTTT	CASSVAGPSNQPQHF
once	TRBV29-1	TRBD1	TRBJ2-2	TGCAGCGTCTTGGGACAGTTGGGGAACACCGGGGAGCTGTTTTTT	CSVLGQLGNTGELFF
-	TRBV5-1	TRBD1	TRBJ1-3	TGCGCCAGCAGCGGAAAGACAGGGGTCTCTGGAAACACCATATATTTT	CASSGKTGVSGNTIYF
-	TRBV7-2	-	TRBJ2-1	TGTGCCAGCAGCCCCCGCCAGGTGCCACCTAATGAGCAGTTCTTC	CASSPRQVPPNEQFF
-	TRBV1	-	TRBJ2-2	TGCACCAGCAGCCCCCCGGCGCGGGGGGCAGGCACCGGGGAGCTGTTTTTT	CTSSPPARGAGTGELFF
-	TRBV5-6	-	TRBJ2-7	TGTGCCAGCAGCTTGGTGGGTAGCGTAGGCGAGCAGTACTTC	CASSLVGSVGEQYF
-	TRBV5-6	-	TRBJ2-3	TGTGCCAGCAGCCCCCGGGGGAAGGCAGATACGCAGTATTTT	CASSPRGKADTQYF
-	TRBV5-4	TRBD1	TRBJ2-1	TGTGCCAGCAGCTCGTCCGGGACAGGATACAATGAGCAGTTCTTC	CASSSSGTGYNEQFF